A single sample is the source of the 30 T cell receptor beta chains below, sequenced in a study of a mutant IDH1 vaccine in newly diagnosed glioma. The time point denotes: week 47, end of study. Topical imiquimod accompanied each vaccine dose, which consisted of 300 ug of mutant IDH1 20-mer peptide. These TCRs are of unknown antigen specificity. TCRdb's copy holds only in-frame clones and misses some; the assay was immunoSEQ multiplex PCR. The sample has approximately 25,000 clones, roughly 84% seen once; the top ten hold approximately 2.6%. The sample here was PBMCs, taken from a glioma patient whose treatment included an IDH1 peptide vaccine. These receptors originate from a man aged 35-49 years with glioma.

The gene calls are TRBV18 and TRBJ2-4; no clear D gene. Trimming removed 5 bases at V and 13 bases at J, with 18 bases between. Germline CDR1 is KGHSH and CDR2 is LQKENI. This CDR3 spans 13 amino acids. The CDR3 DNA reads as TGTGCCAGCTCAAGAGACGACGGCTCCTTCCAGTACTTC. The encoded protein is CASSRDDGSFQYF.

CDR3 amino acids: CASSSGTSGRWSYEQYF. CDR3 DNA: TGTGCCAGCAGCTCAGGGACTAGCGGGAGGTGGTCCTACGAGCAGTACTTC. This chain connects TRBV7-2 to TRBJ2-7; 15 bases map to TRBD2. The CDR3 covers 17 residues. V lost 4 bases, J lost 1 base, and 5 bases stayed unmatched. The germline V gene encodes CDR1 SGHTA and CDR2 FQGNSA.

This clone was detected only a few times. The chain uses TRBV5-1 and TRBJ2-1, with TRBD2 matching over 7 bases. Germline V gene sequence: CDR1 SGHRS, CDR2 YFSETQ. J gave up 1 base and V 4 bases, and 2 bases lay outside the gene matches. The CDR3 consists of 14 residues. The CDR3 region is CASSAGASYNEQFF. The CDR3, as DNA: TGCGCCAGCAGCGCGGGAGCATCCTACAATGAGCAGTTCTTC.

The CDR3 DNA reads as TGTGCCAGTAGTATTCCTCCAACCTACGAGCAGTACTTC. Amino acid sequence: CASSIPPTYEQYF. The rearrangement links TRBV19 to TRBJ2-7; D is undetermined. Looked up from germline, CDR1 is LNHDA and CDR2 is SQIVND (reference sequence). This CDR3 spans 13 amino acids. V shed 3 bases and J shed 2 bases, with 8 bases lying between them.

The V call is TRBV5-1, the J call TRBJ2-1; 13 bases are a match to TRBD2. The CDR3 loop spans 17 amino acids. Germline V gives CDR1 SGHRS, CDR2 YFSETQ. V gave up 6 bases and J gave up 3 bases; unmatched junction bases: 9. This CDR3 is CASKGLAGPHNYNEQFF. Written as DNA, the CDR3 is TGCGCCAGCAAGGGACTAGCGGGACCACACAACTACAATGAGCAGTTCTTC.

V usage is TRBV5-1 and J usage is TRBJ2-5; the D gene is possibly TRBD2 (6 bases). This CDR3 region has 15 residues. The V end lost 3 bases, the J end lost 5 bases, and 17 bases lay between the germline ends. Germline CDR1 and CDR2: SGHRS and YFSETQ. The CDR3 is CASSSGSGRRETQYF. The CDR3 DNA sequence: TGCGCCAGCAGCTCTGGCAGCGGGCGCCGGGAGACCCAGTACTTC.

The chain couples TRBV15 to TRBJ2-6; D unclear. Germline assignment: CDR1 LNHNV and CDR2 YYDKDF (reference sequence). This CDR3 has 12 amino acids. V lost 8 bases, J lost 2 bases, and 4 bases lay in between. The DNA of the CDR3 is TGTGCCACCCAGACTGGGGCCAACGTCCTGACTTTC. Translating it yields CATQTGANVLTF. The variable domain in full, completed from reference TRBV15 and TRBJ2-6, reads DAMVIQNPRYQVTQFGKPVTLSCSQTLNHNVMYWYQQKSSQAPKLLFHYYDKDFNNEADTPDNFQSRRPNTSFCFLDIRSPGLGDTAMYLCATQTGANVLTFGAGSRLTVL.

This clone came up a few times. The V and J genes are TRBV5-1 and TRBJ2-1; 8 bases align to TRBD2. Germline CDR1 reads SGHRS; CDR2 reads YFSETQ. V trimming: 3 bases; J trimming: 7 bases; junction bases outside the gene matches: 6. The CDR3 has 14 amino acids. CDR3 coding DNA: TGCGCCAGCAGCTACCCGGGACTAGGGAATGAGCAGTTCTTC. As protein: CASSYPGLGNEQFF.

The J gene is TRBJ2-5, the V gene TRBV5-1; 14 bases match TRBD2. The V gene end was trimmed by 0 bases and the J gene end by 5 bases; junction bases not matched to a gene: 9. This CDR3 has 18 residues. Germline CDR1 is SGHRS and CDR2 is YFSETQ. Written as DNA, the CDR3 is TGCGCCAGCAGCTTGGCTCCCGGGACTAGCGGGAGTATGGAGACCCAGTACTTC. This encodes CASSLAPGTSGSMETQYF.

This chain links TRBV7-2 with TRBJ2-3; D is undetermined. V lost 0 bases, J lost 6 bases, and 7 bases lay in between. There are 13 residues in the CDR3. In germline, CDR1 is SGHTA, CDR2 FQGNSA. CDR3: CASSLAPRDTQYF. DNA of the CDR3: TGTGCCAGCAGCTTAGCGCCCAGGGATACGCAGTATTTT.

The chain carries TRBV10-1 and TRBJ2-3; tentative D call: TRBD1 (5 bases). V dropped 6 bases and J dropped 2 bases, with 18 bases sitting between them. The CDR3 has 16 residues. The germline V gene encodes CDR1 WNHNN and CDR2 SYGVQD (reference sequence). The CDR3 region has the DNA TGCGCCAGCAGCCCCCAGGGAACAGATGCCACAGATACGCAGTATTTT. This gives the protein CASSPQGTDATDTQYF.

J is TRBJ2-3 and V is TRBV5-1, with 10 bases lining up with TRBD2. This CDR3 contains 16 residues. With V trimmed by 5 bases and J by 4 bases, 10 bases remained unmatched. Germline CDR1 SGHRS, CDR2 YFSETQ. Written as DNA, the CDR3 is TGCGCCAGCAGGGGTCTAGCGGGAGTGGTTTCAGATACGCAGTATTTT. It encodes CASRGLAGVVSDTQYF.

The chain employs TRBV5-8 and TRBJ2-7; weak D call: TRBD2 (6 bases). Trimming pared 4 bases from V and 3 bases from J, leaving 14 bases between. CDR1 and CDR2 (germline): SGHTS, YDEGEE. This CDR3 spans 14 amino acids. The CDR3 protein is CASSRDFLNYEQYF. CDR3 sequence (DNA): TGTGCCAGCAGCCGGGACTTCCTCAACTACGAGCAGTACTTC.

CDR3 nucleotide sequence: TGTGCCAGCAGCGCCCCAGTAGTTGCTGAAGCTTTCTTT. Translated, it gives CASSAPVVAEAFF. The gene calls are TRBV7-8 and TRBJ1-1; D is undetermined. CDR3 length: 13 residues. Germline assignment: CDR1 SGHVS and CDR2 FQNEAQ. V gave up 5 bases and J gave up 6 bases, with 13 bases separating them.

The V and J genes are TRBV7-6 and TRBJ1-4; the D is unclear. The length of the CDR3 is 15 residues. V lost 3 bases, J lost 5 bases, and 13 bases lay in between. CDR1 SGHVS and CDR2 FNYEAQ come from the germline V gene. This CDR3 reads CASSLRPDRNEKLFF. For the CDR3, the DNA is TGTGCCAGCAGCTTGAGGCCAGACCGAAATGAAAAACTGTTTTTT.

There are a few counts of this clone. This sequence joins TRBV27 and TRBJ1-2; no definite D call. CDR3 length equals 11 residues. Germline assignment: CDR1 MNHEY and CDR2 SMNVEV (reference sequence). The ends were cut back, 6 bases at V and 11 bases at J, with 13 bases in the middle. CDR3 sequence: CASRSEAGYTF. The CDR3 nucleotides are TGTGCCAGCAGGTCAGAAGCTGGTTACACCTTC.

This clone has only one observation. The chain has TRBV25-1 and TRBJ2-2, with unresolved D. This CDR3 has 14 residues. The germline V gene has CDR1 MGHDK and CDR2 SYGVNS. The V gene lost 3 bases and the J gene lost 5 bases, with 10 bases spanning the gap. The CDR3 loop is CASSDHPRTGELFF. CDR3 nucleotide sequence: TGTGCCAGCAGTGATCATCCCAGAACCGGGGAGCTGTTTTTT.

The rearrangement joins TRBV29-1 to TRBJ2-6; D possibly uses TRBD1 or TRBD2 (5 bases each). The V end lost 6 bases, the J end lost 3 bases, and 6 bases lay between the germline ends. The CDR3 totals 12 residues. Per the germline V gene, CDR1 is SQVTM and CDR2 is ANQGSEA. The CDR3, as DNA: TGCAGCGTGGGGGTTGGGGCCAACGTCCTGACTTTC. Translating gives CSVGVGANVLTF.

The rearrangement uses TRBV5-1 and TRBJ2-7, with 9 bases matching TRBD1. Germline-derived CDR1 and CDR2 are SGHRS and YFSETQ. V lost 0 bases, J lost 2 bases, and 3 bases stayed unmatched. The CDR3 is 15 residues long. The CDR3 DNA follows: TGCGCCAGCAGCTTGGGACAGGGGGGGACCTACGAGCAGTACTTC. Translation gives CASSLGQGGTYEQYF. Filled out from reference TRBV5-1 and TRBJ2-7, the complete variable domain reads KAGVTQTPRYLIKTRGQQVTLSCSPISGHRSVSWYQQTPGQGLQFLFEYFSETQRNKGNFPGRFSGRQFSNSRSEMNVSTLELGDSALYLCASSLGQGGTYEQYFGPGTRLTVT.

The genes are TRBV27 and TRBJ2-7, with 8 bases fitting TRBD2. The CDR3 is 17 residues long. Germline CDR1 reads MNHEY; CDR2 reads SMNVEV (reference sequence). V lost 3 bases to trimming and J lost 2 bases; unmatched junction nucleotides: 12. CDR3 DNA: TGTGCCAGCAGTTTTCGGAGAGCGGGAGCCGGAACCTACGAGCAGTACTTC. Protein sequence: CASSFRRAGAGTYEQYF.

V is TRBV28 and J is TRBJ2-3; D unclear. The V and J ends lost 4 bases and 0 bases respectively, with 11 bases between them. The CDR3 length is 15 residues. Germline V gene data show CDR1 as MDHEN and CDR2 as SYDVKM. The CDR3 DNA reads TGTGCCAGCAGTTCCCCGTCCTCTAGCACAGATACGCAGTATTTT. Protein product: CASSSPSSSTDTQYF.

The chain employs TRBV5-6 and TRBJ1-1; TRBD1 matches at 7 bases. Trimming took 4 bases from V and 3 from J; bases not matched to a gene: 6. CDR3 size: 14 residues. Germline V gene lookup returns CDR1 SGHDT and CDR2 YYEEEE. The CDR3 sequence: CASSPNRGDTEAFF. The CDR3, as DNA: TGTGCCAGCAGCCCAAACAGGGGAGACACTGAAGCTTTCTTT.

The chain links TRBV19 to TRBJ1-5; D remains unclear. The germline gives CDR1 LNHDA, CDR2 SQIVND (reference sequence). Trimming shortened V by 7 bases and J by 6 bases, and 13 bases separated the two germline ends. The CDR3 is 13 amino acids. The chain's CDR3 is CASKAGNFQPQHF. CDR3 nucleotide sequence: TGTGCCAGTAAGGCGGGGAATTTTCAGCCCCAGCATTTT.

V usage is TRBV4-2 and J usage is TRBJ2-7, with D uncertain. From germline, CDR1 is LGHNA and CDR2 YNFKEQ. The CDR3 consists of 14 residues. Trimming removed 1 base at V and 2 bases at J, with 9 bases between. The CDR3 DNA is TGTGCCAGCAGCCAAGGGCTATTTACCTACGAGCAGTACTTC. Protein product: CASSQGLFTYEQYF.

The chain is built from TRBV27 and TRBJ2-7; 9 bases line up with TRBD2. The germline gives CDR1 MNHEY, CDR2 SMNVEV (reference sequence). V lost 2 bases, J lost 7 bases, and 6 bases stayed unmatched. This CDR3 spans 14 amino acids. CDR3 in amino acids: CASSLSSGSFEQYF. Here the CDR3 DNA reads TGTGCCAGCAGTTTAAGTAGCGGGAGTTTTGAGCAGTACTTC.

J is TRBJ2-3 and V is TRBV5-5; 7 nucleotides line up with TRBD1. CDR3 length: 19 residues. The V gene end was trimmed by 1 base and the J gene end by 3 bases; junction bases not matched to a gene: 17. The germline V gene has CDR1 SGHKS and CDR2 YYEKEE (reference sequence). This CDR3 is CASSLLIHIGQGETDTQYF. The CDR3 DNA is TGTGCCAGCAGCTTGTTAATACATATAGGGCAGGGGGAGACAGATACGCAGTATTTT.

The chain recombines TRBV2 with TRBJ2-2; D not resolved. The CDR3 length is 15 residues. V shed 0 bases and J shed 1 base, with 6 bases lying between them. CDR1 is SNHLY, CDR2 FYNNEI, per germline. CDR3 nucleotides: TGTGCCAGCAGTGAAGCCCGCCTGAACACCGGGGAGCTGTTTTTT. The encoded protein is CASSEARLNTGELFF. The entire variable domain, with the rest obtained from reference TRBV2 and TRBJ2-2, is as follows: EPEVTQTPSHQVTQMGQEVILRCVPISNHLYFYWYRQILGQKVEFLVSFYNNEISEKSEIFDDQFSVERPDGSNFTLKIRSTKLEDSAMYFCASSEARLNTGELFFGEGSRLTVL.

The chain uses TRBV10-3 and TRBJ1-1; D perhaps matches TRBD1 (6 bases). V dropped 4 bases and J dropped 1 base, with 10 bases sitting between them. The CDR3 extends over 14 amino acids. Germline CDR1 reads ENHRY; CDR2 reads SYGVKD. CDR3 amino acids: CAISVGGPNTEAFF. CDR3 DNA: TGTGCCATCAGTGTCGGGGGGCCGAACACTGAAGCTTTCTTT.

The chain is built from TRBV7-9 and TRBJ2-3; possible D gene TRBD2, 7 bases. Germline CDR1 reads SEHNR; CDR2 reads FQNEAQ (reference sequence). V was cut by 6 bases and J by 3 bases, with 13 bases left in between. The CDR3 extends over 14 amino acids. DNA for the CDR3: TGTGCCAGCAGTCGCAGGGGAGGGACAGATACGCAGTATTTT. Residues: CASSRRGGTDTQYF.

V usage is TRBV6-5 and J usage is TRBJ2-7; perhaps TRBD2 as D (6 bases). The CDR3 spans 15 residues. Germline CDR1 and CDR2: MNHEY and SVGAGI. V lost 7 bases, J lost 0 bases, and 16 bases lay in between. The CDR3 spells CASIRRAGHSYEQYF. The CDR3 DNA reads TGTGCCAGCATCCGTCGAGCGGGCCACTCCTACGAGCAGTACTTC.